These 32 T cell receptor beta chains originate from one sample sequenced in a study of blood T cells in healthy people across ages. Next came a second PCR, run for about 6 to 11 cycles, which used a sample-barcoded 5' primer along with a J-beta primer mix. MiXCR, applied by TCRdb to the 5' RACE reads, yields one record per CDR3 protein. The data hold some 1.5 million distinct CDR3 sequences, with 35% to 45% observed a single time. Sequenced material: blood. These receptors were collected from a woman aged 18 to 35 in good health.

In its sample, this clonotype was seen a few times. One end of the junction does not line up with germline, which may come from a read error. V gene TRBV12-3 or TRBV12-4 combines with J gene TRBJ2-5; no firm D call. This CDR3 comprises 12 residues. The CDR3 bases are TGTGCCAGCATTTTACCCAGGGAGACCCAGTACTTC. This translates into CASILPRETQYF.

V and J are TRBV11-2 and TRBJ2-2; D gene ambiguous. Trimming removed 0 bases from V and 6 bases from J, with 5 bases in between. Germline lookup yields CDR1 SGHAT and CDR2 FQNNGV. This CDR3 region has 13 residues. This chain's CDR3 is CASSLDWSGELFF. For the CDR3, the DNA is TGTGCCAGCAGCTTAGATTGGTCCGGGGAGCTGTTTTTT.

The V gene is TRBV4-3, the J gene TRBJ2-3, with D tentatively TRBD1 or TRBD2 (6 bases each). The CDR3 is 13 residues long. Trimming shortened V by 2 bases and J by 8 bases, and 11 bases separated the two germline ends. Germline values: CDR1 LGHNA, CDR2 YSLEER. DNA for the CDR3: TGCGCCAGCAGCCAAAACTGGGGGGCTACGCAGTATTTT. Protein: CASSQNWGATQYF.

This chain links TRBV4-3 with TRBJ1-4; the D gene is possibly TRBD1 (6 bases). This CDR3 contains 15 residues. Trimming shortened V by 1 base and J by 4 bases, and 10 bases separated the two germline ends. CDR1 LGHNA and CDR2 YSLEER come from the germline V gene. The CDR3 here is CASSQAGEGNEKLFF. CDR3 nucleotide sequence: TGCGCCAGCAGCCAAGCAGGGGAGGGTAATGAAAAACTGTTTTTT.

This clonotype was picked up many times. The rearrangement joins TRBV4-3 to TRBJ2-3; 13 bases agree with TRBD2. V gave up 0 bases and J gave up 6 bases; unmatched junction bases: 6. Germline CDR1 reads LGHNA; CDR2 reads YSLEER. This CDR3 spans 17 amino acids. CDR3 protein: CASSQDWTSGGSDTQYF. The CDR3 nucleotides read TGCGCCAGCAGCCAAGATTGGACTAGCGGGGGAAGTGATACGCAGTATTTT.

CDR3: CASSDRTSTNEKLFF. In DNA form, the CDR3 reads TGTGCCAGCAGTGACCGGACTTCAACTAATGAAAAACTGTTTTTT. The V and J genes are TRBV6-5 and TRBJ1-4; D is undetermined. V was pared by 5 bases and J by 0 bases, with 10 bases between. This CDR3 has 15 residues. The germline gives CDR1 MNHEY, CDR2 SVGAGI.

This clonotype was seen only a few times. The chain carries TRBV10-3 and TRBJ1-2; D is perhaps TRBD1 (5 bases). The CDR3 has 12 amino acids. Trimming stripped 7 bases from V and 6 bases from J, with 12 bases between. From germline, CDR1 is ENHRY and CDR2 SYGVKD. CDR3 nucleotide sequence: TGTGCCATCAAAGGGCAGGGAGATGGCTACACCTTC. The encoded protein is CAIKGQGDGYTF.

The gene calls are TRBV9 and TRBJ1-2, with D perhaps TRBD1 (6 bases). Trimming pared 4 bases from V and 4 bases from J, leaving 14 bases between. CDR1 and CDR2 (germline): SGDLS, YYNGEE. The CDR3 length is 14 residues. The CDR3 DNA sequence: TGTGCCAGCAGCTATTACAGGGACGGCTATGGCTACACCTTC. It encodes CASSYYRDGYGYTF.

The rearrangement joins TRBV11-2 to TRBJ2-7, with D uncertain. V was cut by 1 base and J by 1 base, with 11 bases left in between. Germline-derived CDR1 and CDR2 are SGHAT and FQNNGV. This CDR3 comprises 15 residues. The CDR3 DNA follows: TGTGCCAGCAGCTTAGCGCCAGAGCTATCCTACGAGCAGTACTTC. Its protein product is CASSLAPELSYEQYF. The full variable domain, with the rest looked up from reference TRBV11-2 and TRBJ2-7, is EAGVAQSPRYKIIEKRQSVAFWCNPISGHATLYWYQQILGQGPKLLIQFQNNGVVDDSQLPKDRFSAERLKGVDSTLKIQPAKLEDSAVYLCASSLAPELSYEQYFGPGTRLTVT.

The chain employs TRBV10-1 and TRBJ1-3; TRBD1 might be the D (6 bases). Between the trimmed V and J ends, which lost 5 bases and 6 bases, there was a span of 17 bases. Per the germline V gene, CDR1 is WNHNN and CDR2 is SYGVQD (reference sequence). CDR3 size: 15 residues. CDR3 in amino acids: CASSPFRGAENTIYF. Here the CDR3 DNA reads TGCGCCAGCAGTCCCTTCCGGGGGGCCGAAAACACCATATATTTT.

This clonotype was seen just once. The J gene is TRBJ2-5, the V gene TRBV4-3, with 10 bases lining up with TRBD2. V gave up 4 bases and J gave up 2 bases; unmatched junction bases: 10. The CDR3 spans 17 residues. Germline V gene sequence: CDR1 LGHNA, CDR2 YSLEER. The CDR3 loop reads CASSRTNGLAEQETQYF. Written as DNA, the CDR3 is TGCGCCAGCAGCCGAACCAACGGACTAGCGGAGCAAGAGACCCAGTACTTC.

This clonotype has more than one count but fewer than ten. The V call is TRBV4-1, the J call TRBJ1-2, with a possible D match to TRBD1 (5 bases). The CDR3 is 15 amino acids. CDR1 and CDR2 from the germline V gene are MGHRA and YSYEKL. The V gene lost 1 base and the J gene lost 2 bases, with 11 bases spanning the gap. DNA of the CDR3: TGCGCCAGCAGCCAAGTATCCGGGGACAACTATGGCTACACCTTC. Translated: CASSQVSGDNYGYTF.

The genes are TRBV6-2 or TRBV6-3 and TRBJ2-7, with D possibly matching TRBD1 (6 bases). The CDR3 totals 17 residues. The V end was cut by 6 bases, the J end by 0 bases, with 21 bases between. Germline CDR1 and CDR2: MNHEY and SVGEGT. This CDR3 is CASSPPSGDTISYEQYF. The CDR3 DNA reads as TGTGCCAGCAGCCCTCCGTCCGGGGACACCATCTCCTACGAGCAGTACTTC.

In its sample, this clonotype was seen a few times. This sequence joins TRBV9 and TRBJ2-1, with D possibly matching TRBD1 (5 bases). V was trimmed by 2 bases and J by 7 bases, leaving 13 bases between them. Per germline, CDR1 SGDLS and CDR2 YYNGEE. The CDR3 consists of 14 residues. CDR3 sequence: CASSVHQGRNEQFF. The CDR3 region has the DNA TGTGCCAGCAGCGTCCATCAGGGCAGGAATGAGCAGTTCTTC.

This clonotype has only a few counts. This chain uses TRBV4-3 with TRBJ2-5; TRBD2 is a possible D gene (5 bases). The V gene's germline CDR1 is LGHNA and CDR2 YSLEER. The CDR3 spans 14 residues. V lost 4 bases and J lost 2, with 11 bases in between. The CDR3 nucleotides are TGCGCCAGCAGCCTCGACTATGTGCAAGAGACCCAGTACTTC. It specifies CASSLDYVQETQYF.

In its sample, this clonotype was seen many times. The chain has TRBV12-3 or TRBV12-4 and TRBJ2-5; D unresolved. The CDR3 consists of 13 residues. Trimming removed 1 base from V and 4 bases from J, with 7 bases in between. The CDR3 spells CASSLDPRETQYF. The CDR3 bases are TGTGCCAGCAGTTTAGACCCCCGAGAGACCCAGTACTTC.

This clonotype was recorded a few times. The chain has TRBV28 and TRBJ2-6, with 7 bases fitting TRBD1. Germline CDR1 and CDR2: MDHEN and SYDVKM. The CDR3 has 16 residues. With 6 bases clipped from V and 0 bases from J, the junction kept 5 bases outside the gene matches. Here the CDR3 DNA reads TGTGCCAGCAGAAACAGGGGTGCCTCTGGGGCCAACGTCCTGACTTTC. This sequence encodes CASRNRGASGANVLTF.

The chain uses TRBV5-5 and TRBJ1-1, with D possibly matching TRBD1 (5 bases). Trimming left V 4 bases short and J 3 bases short, with 16 bases between. This CDR3 has 15 residues. Germline CDR1 is SGHKS and CDR2 is YYEKEE (reference sequence). CDR3 nucleotides: TGTGCCAGCAGCGCCTTACTCAGGGAGCACACTGAAGCTTTCTTT. Residues: CASSALLREHTEAFF.

This clonotype was counted between two and nine times. V usage is TRBV12-3 or TRBV12-4 and J usage is TRBJ1-2; weak D call: TRBD1 (6 bases). The CDR3 is 15 residues long. Trimming left V 5 bases short and J 4 bases short, with 17 bases between. The DNA for the CDR3 is TGTGCCAGCAGTCCGCGGGGGCCCCTCTCCTATGGCTACACCTTC. Translation: CASSPRGPLSYGYTF.

This clonotype was recorded a few times. The rearrangement joins TRBV29-1 to TRBJ2-3; D possibly corresponds to TRBD2 (6 bases). Germline V CDR1 and CDR2: SQVTM, ANQGSEA. The V gene lost 6 bases and the J gene lost 0 bases, with 13 bases spanning the gap. The CDR3 sequence is 14 residues long. Here the CDR3 DNA reads TGCAGCGTCGCCCCGGGGACTAGCACAGATACGCAGTATTTT. Translating it yields CSVAPGTSTDTQYF.

The chain carries TRBV7-2 and TRBJ2-5; possibly TRBD1 for D (6 bases). This CDR3 contains 15 residues. V lost 4 bases, J lost 4 bases, and 16 bases lay in between. Germline V lookup: CDR1 SGHTA, CDR2 FQGNSA. The CDR3 sequence: CASSSLQGRGETQYF. The CDR3 nucleotides are TGTGCCAGCAGCTCCCTACAGGGACGTGGAGAGACCCAGTACTTC.

The CDR3 nucleotides read TGTGCCAGCACCCGATCAGGGGGCCTAGCAGACGAGCAGTACTTC. This translates into CASTRSGGLADEQYF. The chain combines TRBV7-2 with TRBJ2-7, with 8 bases identical to TRBD1. The CDR3 sequence is 15 residues long. Germline-derived CDR1 and CDR2 are SGHTA and FQGNSA. V gave up 7 bases and J gave up 5 bases; unmatched junction bases: 13.

This clonotype was seen a handful of times. V gene TRBV2 combines with J gene TRBJ2-5; D possibly uses TRBD1 or TRBD2 (6 bases each). V lost 7 bases and J lost 11, with 20 bases in between. Looked up from germline, CDR1 is SNHLY and CDR2 is FYNNEI. This CDR3 comprises 13 residues. Here the CDR3 reads CASITGAVNEQYF. The CDR3 coding sequence is TGTGCCAGCATAACGGGGGCTGTCAATGAGCAGTACTTC.

The rearrangement uses TRBV5-1 and TRBJ1-2; a weak D match, TRBD1 (6 bases). The germline CDR1 and CDR2 sequences are SGHRS and YFSETQ. The V end was cut by 4 bases, the J end by 0 bases, with 19 bases between. The CDR3 spans 17 residues. The CDR3 coding sequence is TGCGCCAGCAGCCCCTATTGGACAGAGACTTCTAACTATGGCTACACCTTC. Translating gives CASSPYWTETSNYGYTF.

This clonotype was found a few times. CDR3 DNA: TGTGCCAGCAGGGACACCCCAACTAATGAAAAACTGTTTTTT. It is translated as CASRDTPTNEKLFF. The chain recombines TRBV6-6 with TRBJ1-4, with D possibly being TRBD1 (5 bases). Germline V CDR1 and CDR2: MNHNY, SVGAGI (reference sequence). This CDR3 contains 14 residues. Trimming stripped 6 bases from V and 0 bases from J, with 8 bases between.

The chain recombines TRBV29-1 with TRBJ2-5; TRBD2 is a possible D gene (6 bases). Near its end, the DNA agrees better with TRBJ2-7, so the J call may be wrong. The CDR3 consists of 10 residues. Per germline, CDR1 SQVTM and CDR2 ANQGSEA. The CDR3 coding sequence is TGCAGCGTTATACTAGCCGAGCAGTACTTC. It specifies CSVILAEQYF.

This clonotype has more than one count but fewer than ten. The V call is TRBV5-1, the J call TRBJ2-1; 8 bases are shared with TRBD2. Germline V CDR1 and CDR2: SGHRS, YFSETQ. The trim removed 3 bases at V and 7 bases at J, leaving 9 bases unmatched. CDR3 length: 15 amino acids. In DNA form, the CDR3 reads TGCGCCAGCAGCTCCAGCGGGGGATCCGAGAATGAGCAGTTCTTC. Protein sequence: CASSSSGGSENEQFF.

The chain joins TRBV6-5 to TRBJ2-7; D is perhaps TRBD1 (6 bases). V lost 5 bases, J lost 7 bases, and 12 bases lay in between. Germline values: CDR1 MNHEY, CDR2 SVGAGI. The CDR3 sequence is 12 residues long. This CDR3 is CASSIQGNEQYF. The CDR3 region has the DNA TGTGCCAGCAGTATACAGGGCAATGAGCAGTACTTC.

In this sample, this clonotype turned up a few times. This chain connects TRBV12-5 to TRBJ1-6; no clear D. CDR1 is LGHNT, CDR2 FRNRAP, per germline. CDR3 length: 16 amino acids. Trimming cost V 10 bases and J 0 bases, with 16 bases left between them. DNA of the CDR3: TGTGCTACCGCCGATCACGGGAGCTCCTATAATTCACCCCTCCACTTT. This codes for CATADHGSSYNSPLHF.

The chain combines TRBV6-2 or TRBV6-3 with TRBJ1-5; D gene unclear. The CDR3 covers 14 residues. The V gene's germline CDR1 is MNHEY and CDR2 SVGEGT. The V and J ends lost 2 bases and 3 bases respectively, with 8 bases between them. The CDR3: CASSYRADNQPQHF. The CDR3 nucleotides are TGTGCCAGCAGTTACCGGGCAGACAATCAGCCCCAGCATTTT.

The chain combines TRBV4-3 with TRBJ2-3, with 8 nucleotides matching TRBD2. The CDR3 loop spans 17 amino acids. The germline V gene encodes CDR1 LGHNA and CDR2 YSLEER. The J segment lost 5 bases and the V segment lost 3 bases, leaving 13 bases of the junction unmatched. CDR3 DNA sequence: TGCGCCAGCAGCCACGACGTAGCGGGGTACCCTGGAGATACGCAGTATTTT. It encodes CASSHDVAGYPGDTQYF.

The chain links TRBV5-4 to TRBJ2-7, with D maybe TRBD1 (6 bases). Trimming stripped 4 bases from V and 3 bases from J, with 17 bases between. From germline, CDR1 is SGHNT and CDR2 YYREEE (reference sequence). The CDR3 runs to 15 residues. In nucleotides, the CDR3 is TGTGCCAGCAGCACCGGACAGAGCCACAACTACGAGCAGTACTTC. It translates to CASSTGQSHNYEQYF.